This T cell receptor (beta chain) emerged from a study of blood T cell repertoires in COVID-19. The overall study: Samples of COVID-19 (acute and convalescent) were obtained from the United States, Italy and Spain.

CDR1 LGHNA and CDR2 YSLEER come from the germline V gene. The CDR3 has 18 amino acids. Trimming took 0 bases from V and 6 from J, leaving 20 bases between them. Profiled with immunoSEQ multiplex PCR; TCRdb holds only in-frame clones, not every one. Of around 700,000 clones listed, 85% to 90% are singletons. This chain links TRBV4-3 with TRBJ2-2, with D perhaps TRBD2 (5 bases). Sample: peripheral blood. The receptor was derived from a woman in her late teens or twenties with acute or convalescent COVID-19. The CDR3 loop is CASSQEVPGGLVSGELFF. DNA of the CDR3: TGCGCCAGCAGCCAAGAGGTGCCAGGAGGACTGGTTTCCGGGGAGCTGTTTTTT.